What follows is one T cell receptor beta chain and its context. Data came from immunoSEQ multiplex PCR; TCRdb stores just in-frame clones and leaves some out. The data show almost 700,000 clones, about 91% seen once. This entry belongs to a study of shared clonotypes between healthy human individuals. In the naive CD8 group, cells lacked CD45RO and were positively selected for CCR7, so terminally differentiated effector memory CD45RA+ cells were left out. V lost 5 bases, J lost 2 bases, and 8 bases stayed unmatched. The CDR3 consists of 16 residues. Germline V gives CDR1 MDHEN, CDR2 SYDVKM. The sequencing sample was made of naive CD8+ T cells sorted from blood. This receptor was obtained from a man aged 30-40 years in good health. The chain joins TRBV28 to TRBJ2-1; 8 nucleotides match TRBD2. The CDR3 nucleotides read TGTGCCAGCAGTCCTGGGGACGGGAGGGCCTACAATGAGCAGTTCTTC. Protein product: CASSPGDGRAYNEQFF. Full variable domain (outside the CDR3, taken from reference TRBV28 and TRBJ2-1): DVKVTQSSRYLVKRTGEKVFLECVQDMDHENMFWYRQDPGLGLRLIYFSYDVKMKEKGDIPEGYSVSREKKERFSLILESASTNQTSMYLCASSPGDGRAYNEQFFGPGTRLTVL.